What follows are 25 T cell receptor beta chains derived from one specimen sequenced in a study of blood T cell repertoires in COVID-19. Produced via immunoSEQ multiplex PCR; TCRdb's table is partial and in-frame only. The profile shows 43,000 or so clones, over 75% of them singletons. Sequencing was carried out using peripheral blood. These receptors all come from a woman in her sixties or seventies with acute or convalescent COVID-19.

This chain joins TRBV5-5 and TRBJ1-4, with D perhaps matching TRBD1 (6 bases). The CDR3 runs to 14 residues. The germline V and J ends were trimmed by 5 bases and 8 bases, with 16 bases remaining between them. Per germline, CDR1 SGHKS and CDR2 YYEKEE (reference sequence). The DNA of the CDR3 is TGTGCCAGCAGAGCTACAGGGTTGGCGGAAAAACTGTTTTTT. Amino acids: CASRATGLAEKLFF.

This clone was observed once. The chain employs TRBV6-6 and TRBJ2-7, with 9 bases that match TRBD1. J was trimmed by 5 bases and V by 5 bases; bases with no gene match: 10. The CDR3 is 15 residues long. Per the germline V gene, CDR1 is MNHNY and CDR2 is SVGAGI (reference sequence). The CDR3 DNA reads TGTGCCAGCAGTACCAACAGGGGGCGCCCCCACGAGCAGTACTTC. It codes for CASSTNRGRPHEQYF.

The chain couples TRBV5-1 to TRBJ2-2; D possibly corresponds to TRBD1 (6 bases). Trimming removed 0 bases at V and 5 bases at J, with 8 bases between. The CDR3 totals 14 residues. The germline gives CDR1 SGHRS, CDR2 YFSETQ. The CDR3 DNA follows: TGCGCCAGCAGCTTGGGAGGGGGAACCGGGGAGCTGTTTTTT. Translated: CASSLGGGTGELFF.

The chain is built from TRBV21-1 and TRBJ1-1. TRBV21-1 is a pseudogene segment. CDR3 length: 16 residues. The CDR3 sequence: CASSKPPGKVNTEAFF. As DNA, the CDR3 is TGTGCCAGCAGCAAACCACCGGGTAAGGTGAACACTGAAGCTTTCTTT.

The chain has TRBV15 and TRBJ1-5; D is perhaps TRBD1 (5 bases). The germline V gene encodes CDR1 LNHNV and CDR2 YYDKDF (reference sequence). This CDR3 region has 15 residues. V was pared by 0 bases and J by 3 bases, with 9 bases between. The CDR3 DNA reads TGTGCCACCAGCAGAGATGAGGACAACAATCAGCCCCAGCATTTT. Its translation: CATSRDEDNNQPQHF.

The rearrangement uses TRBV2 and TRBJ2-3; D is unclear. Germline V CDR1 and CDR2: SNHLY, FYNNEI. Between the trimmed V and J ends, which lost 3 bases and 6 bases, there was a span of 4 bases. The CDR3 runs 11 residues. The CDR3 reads CASSDEDTQYF. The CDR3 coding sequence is TGTGCCAGCAGTGACGAGGATACGCAGTATTTT.

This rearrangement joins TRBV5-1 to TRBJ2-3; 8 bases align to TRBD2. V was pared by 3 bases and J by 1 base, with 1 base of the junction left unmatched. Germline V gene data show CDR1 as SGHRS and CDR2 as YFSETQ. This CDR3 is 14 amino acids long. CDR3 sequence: CASSSTSGTDTQYF. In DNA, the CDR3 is TGCGCCAGCAGCTCGACTAGCGGCACAGATACGCAGTATTTT.

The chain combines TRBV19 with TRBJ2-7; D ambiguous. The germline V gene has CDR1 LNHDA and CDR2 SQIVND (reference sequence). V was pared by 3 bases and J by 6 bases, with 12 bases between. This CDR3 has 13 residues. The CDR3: CASSMTVRSEQYF. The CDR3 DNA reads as TGTGCCAGTAGTATGACTGTCCGGAGCGAGCAGTACTTC.

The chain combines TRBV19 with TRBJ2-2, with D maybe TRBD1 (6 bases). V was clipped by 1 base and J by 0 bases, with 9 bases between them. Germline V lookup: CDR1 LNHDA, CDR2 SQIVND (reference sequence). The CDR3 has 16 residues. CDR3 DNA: TGTGCCAGTAGTATAGCCGGACAGACGAACACCGGGGAGCTGTTTTTT. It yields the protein CASSIAGQTNTGELFF. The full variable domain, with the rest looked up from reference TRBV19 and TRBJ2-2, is DGGITQSPKYLFRKEGQNVTLSCEQNLNHDAMYWYRQDPGQGLRLIYYSQIVNDFQKGDIAEGYSVSREKKESFPLTVTSAQKNPTAFYLCASSIAGQTNTGELFFGEGSRLTVL.

This chain's CDR3 is CSVPDTDSYEQYF. In nucleotides, the CDR3 is TGCAGCGTTCCGGACACCGATTCCTACGAGCAGTACTTC. The V call is TRBV29-1, the J call TRBJ2-7, with D maybe TRBD1 (5 bases). In germline, CDR1 is SQVTM, CDR2 ANQGSEA. V gave up 5 bases and J gave up 1 base, with 12 bases separating them. The CDR3 loop spans 13 amino acids.

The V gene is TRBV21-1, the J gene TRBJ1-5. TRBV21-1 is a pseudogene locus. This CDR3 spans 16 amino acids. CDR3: CASSKKAWGVGQPQHF. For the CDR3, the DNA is TGTGCCAGCAGCAAAAAAGCTTGGGGGGTCGGTCAGCCCCAGCATTTT.

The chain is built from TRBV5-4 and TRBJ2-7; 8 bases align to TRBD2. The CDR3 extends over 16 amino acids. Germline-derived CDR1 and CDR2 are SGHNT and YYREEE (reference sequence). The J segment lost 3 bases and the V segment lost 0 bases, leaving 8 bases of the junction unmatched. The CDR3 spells CASSLVAGPTSYEQYF. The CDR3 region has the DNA TGTGCCAGCAGCTTGGTAGCGGGGCCTACCAGCTACGAGCAGTACTTC.

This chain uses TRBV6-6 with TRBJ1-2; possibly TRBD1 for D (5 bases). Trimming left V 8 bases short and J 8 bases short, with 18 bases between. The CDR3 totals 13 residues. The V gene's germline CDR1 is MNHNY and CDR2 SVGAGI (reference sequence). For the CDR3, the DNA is TGTGCCAGCGTTATCGGGGGAGGGGACGGCTACACCTTC. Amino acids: CASVIGGGDGYTF.

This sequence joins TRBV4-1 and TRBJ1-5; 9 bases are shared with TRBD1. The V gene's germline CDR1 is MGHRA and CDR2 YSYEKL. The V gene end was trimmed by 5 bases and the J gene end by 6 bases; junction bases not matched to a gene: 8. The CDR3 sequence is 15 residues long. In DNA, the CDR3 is TGCGCCAGCAGCACCCGGGACAGGGTTATTCAGCCCCAGCATTTT. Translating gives CASSTRDRVIQPQHF.

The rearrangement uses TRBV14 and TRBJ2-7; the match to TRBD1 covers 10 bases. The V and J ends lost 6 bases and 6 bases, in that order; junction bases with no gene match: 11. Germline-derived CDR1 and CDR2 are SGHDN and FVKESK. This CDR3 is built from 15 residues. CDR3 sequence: CASSKLGQGLSEQYF. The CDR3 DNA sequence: TGTGCCAGCAGTAAATTGGGACAGGGGCTATCCGAGCAGTACTTC.

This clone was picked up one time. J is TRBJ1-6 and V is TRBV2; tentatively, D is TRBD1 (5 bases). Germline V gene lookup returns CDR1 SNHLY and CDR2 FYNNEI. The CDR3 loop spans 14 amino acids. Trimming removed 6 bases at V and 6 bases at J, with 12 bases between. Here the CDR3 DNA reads TGTGCCAGCAGGGAGCAGACAGCTAATTCACCCCTCCACTTT. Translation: CASREQTANSPLHF.

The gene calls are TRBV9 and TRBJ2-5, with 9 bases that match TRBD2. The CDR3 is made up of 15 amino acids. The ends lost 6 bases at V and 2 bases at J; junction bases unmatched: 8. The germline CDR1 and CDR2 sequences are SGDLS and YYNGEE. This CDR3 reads CASTLGLAGQETQYF. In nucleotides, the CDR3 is TGTGCCAGCACATTAGGGCTAGCGGGACAAGAGACCCAGTACTTC.

The CDR3 DNA is TGTGCCAGCAGCTGGGAGAGAGGCACCGGGGAGCTGTTTTTT. Translated, it gives CASSWERGTGELFF. The chain carries TRBV11-2 and TRBJ2-2; perhaps TRBD2 as D (5 bases). The germline V and J ends were trimmed by 4 bases and 4 bases, with 10 bases remaining between them. The CDR3 is 14 residues long. The germline CDR1 and CDR2 sequences are SGHAT and FQNNGV.

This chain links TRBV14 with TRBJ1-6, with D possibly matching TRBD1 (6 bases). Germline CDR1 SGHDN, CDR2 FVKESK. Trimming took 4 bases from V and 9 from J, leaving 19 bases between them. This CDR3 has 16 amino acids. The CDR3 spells CASSPLTGTLTSPLHF. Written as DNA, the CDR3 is TGTGCCAGCAGCCCTTTAACGGGGACACTCACTTCACCCCTCCACTTT.

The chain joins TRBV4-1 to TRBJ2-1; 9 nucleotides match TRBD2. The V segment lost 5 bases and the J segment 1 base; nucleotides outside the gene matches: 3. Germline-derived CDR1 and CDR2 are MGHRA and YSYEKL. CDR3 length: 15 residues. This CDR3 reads CASSTLAGSYNEQFF. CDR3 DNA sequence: TGCGCCAGCAGCACCCTAGCGGGGTCCTACAATGAGCAGTTCTTC.

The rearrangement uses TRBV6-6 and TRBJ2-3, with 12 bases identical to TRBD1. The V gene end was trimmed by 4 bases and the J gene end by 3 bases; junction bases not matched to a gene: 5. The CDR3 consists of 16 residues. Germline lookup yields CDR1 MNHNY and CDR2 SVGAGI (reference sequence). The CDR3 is CASSLGTGGGTDTQYF. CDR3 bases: TGTGCCAGCAGTTTGGGGACAGGGGGCGGGACAGATACGCAGTATTTT.

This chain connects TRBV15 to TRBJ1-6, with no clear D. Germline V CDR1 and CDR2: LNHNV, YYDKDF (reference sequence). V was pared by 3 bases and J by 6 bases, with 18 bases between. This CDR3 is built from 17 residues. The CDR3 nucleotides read TGTGCCACCAGCAGGGTCGCGGGCCCCGCCGGTAATTCACCCCTCCACTTT. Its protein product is CATSRVAGPAGNSPLHF.

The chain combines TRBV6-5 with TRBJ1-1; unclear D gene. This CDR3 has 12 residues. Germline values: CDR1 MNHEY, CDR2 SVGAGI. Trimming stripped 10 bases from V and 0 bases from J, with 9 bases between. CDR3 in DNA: TGTGCCACCTTACTGGTGAACACTGAAGCTTTCTTT. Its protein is CATLLVNTEAFF.

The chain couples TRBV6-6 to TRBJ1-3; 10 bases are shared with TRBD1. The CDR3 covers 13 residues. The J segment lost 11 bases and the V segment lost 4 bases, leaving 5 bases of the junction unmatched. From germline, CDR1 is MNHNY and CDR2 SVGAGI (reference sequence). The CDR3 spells CASSSGQGDAIYF. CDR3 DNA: TGTGCCAGCAGTTCCGGACAGGGGGACGCCATATATTTT.

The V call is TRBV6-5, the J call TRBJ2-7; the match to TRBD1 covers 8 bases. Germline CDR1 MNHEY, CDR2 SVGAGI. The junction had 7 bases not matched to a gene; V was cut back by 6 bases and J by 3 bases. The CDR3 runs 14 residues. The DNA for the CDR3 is TGTGCCAGCAGCCAGGGGGCCGACTTCTACGAGCAGTACTTC. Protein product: CASSQGADFYEQYF.